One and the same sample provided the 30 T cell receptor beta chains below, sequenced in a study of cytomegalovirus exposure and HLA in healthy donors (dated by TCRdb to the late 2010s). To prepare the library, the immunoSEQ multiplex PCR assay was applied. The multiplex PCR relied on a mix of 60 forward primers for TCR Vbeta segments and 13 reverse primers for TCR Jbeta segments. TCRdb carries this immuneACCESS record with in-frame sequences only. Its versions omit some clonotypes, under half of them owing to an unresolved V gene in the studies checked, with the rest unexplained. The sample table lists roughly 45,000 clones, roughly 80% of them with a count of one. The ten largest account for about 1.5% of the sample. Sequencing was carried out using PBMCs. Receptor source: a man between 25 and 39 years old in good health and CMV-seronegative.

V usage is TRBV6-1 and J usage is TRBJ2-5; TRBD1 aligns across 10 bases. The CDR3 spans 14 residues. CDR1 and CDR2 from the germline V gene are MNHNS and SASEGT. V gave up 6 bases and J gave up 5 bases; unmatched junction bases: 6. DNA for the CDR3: TGTGCCAGCAGGGCCGGGACAGGGGTGGAGACCCAGTACTTC. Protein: CASRAGTGVETQYF.

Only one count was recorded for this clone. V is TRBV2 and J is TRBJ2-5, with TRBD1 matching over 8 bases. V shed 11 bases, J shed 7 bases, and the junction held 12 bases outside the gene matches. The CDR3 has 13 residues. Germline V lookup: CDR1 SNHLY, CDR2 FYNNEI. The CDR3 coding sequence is TGTGCCTGCGACAGGGGCGCCCGGGGGACCCAGTACTTC. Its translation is CACDRGARGTQYF.

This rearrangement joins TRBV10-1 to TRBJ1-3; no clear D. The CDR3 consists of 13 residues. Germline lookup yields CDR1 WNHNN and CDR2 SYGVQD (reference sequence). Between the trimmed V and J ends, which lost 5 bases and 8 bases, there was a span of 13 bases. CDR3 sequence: CASSRGVGDTIYF. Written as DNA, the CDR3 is TGCGCCAGCAGTCGAGGAGTCGGAGACACCATATATTTT.

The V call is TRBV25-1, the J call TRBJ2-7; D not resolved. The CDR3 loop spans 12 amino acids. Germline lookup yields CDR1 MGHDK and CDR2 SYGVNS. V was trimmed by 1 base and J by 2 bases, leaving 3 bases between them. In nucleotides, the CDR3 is TGTGCCAGCAGTGAATTCACCTACGAGCAGTACTTC. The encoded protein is CASSEFTYEQYF.

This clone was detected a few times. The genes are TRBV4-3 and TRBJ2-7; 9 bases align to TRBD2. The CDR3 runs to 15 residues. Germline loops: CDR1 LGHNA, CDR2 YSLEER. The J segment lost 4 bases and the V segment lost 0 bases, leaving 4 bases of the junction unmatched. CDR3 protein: CASSQELAGVYEQYF. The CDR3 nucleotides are TGCGCCAGCAGCCAAGAGTTAGCGGGAGTGTACGAGCAGTACTTC.

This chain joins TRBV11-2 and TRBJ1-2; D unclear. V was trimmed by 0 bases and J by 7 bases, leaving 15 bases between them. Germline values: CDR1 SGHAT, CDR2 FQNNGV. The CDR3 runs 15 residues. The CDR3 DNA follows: TGTGCCAGCAGCTTAGATTTGCCCAGGCAAGGTGGCTACACCTTC. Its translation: CASSLDLPRQGGYTF.

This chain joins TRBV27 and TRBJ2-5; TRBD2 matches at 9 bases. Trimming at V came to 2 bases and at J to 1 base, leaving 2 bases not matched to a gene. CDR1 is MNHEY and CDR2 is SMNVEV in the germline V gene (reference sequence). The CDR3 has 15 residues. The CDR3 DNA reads TGTGCCAGCAGTTTAGCGCGGGGGGGCCAAGAGACCCAGTACTTC. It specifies CASSLARGGQETQYF.

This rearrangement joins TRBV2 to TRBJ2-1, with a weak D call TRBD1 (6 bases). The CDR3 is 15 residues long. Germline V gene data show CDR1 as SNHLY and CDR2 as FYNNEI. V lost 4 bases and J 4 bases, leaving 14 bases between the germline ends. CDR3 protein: CASSVNGQGYNEQFF. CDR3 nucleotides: TGTGCCAGCAGTGTTAATGGTCAGGGGTACAATGAGCAGTTCTTC.

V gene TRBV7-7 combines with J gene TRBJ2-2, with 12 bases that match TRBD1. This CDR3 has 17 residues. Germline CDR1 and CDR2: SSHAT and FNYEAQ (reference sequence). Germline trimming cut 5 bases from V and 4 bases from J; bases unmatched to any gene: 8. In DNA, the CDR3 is TGTGCCAGCAGCGCCCACCCGGGACAGGGGGCCACCGGGGAGCTGTTTTTT. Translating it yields CASSAHPGQGATGELFF.

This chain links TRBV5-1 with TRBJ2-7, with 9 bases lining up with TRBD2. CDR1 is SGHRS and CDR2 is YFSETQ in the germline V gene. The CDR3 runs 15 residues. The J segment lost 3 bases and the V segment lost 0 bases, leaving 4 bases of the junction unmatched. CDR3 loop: CASSLGLAANYEQYF. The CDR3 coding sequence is TGCGCCAGCAGCTTGGGACTAGCGGCCAACTACGAGCAGTACTTC.

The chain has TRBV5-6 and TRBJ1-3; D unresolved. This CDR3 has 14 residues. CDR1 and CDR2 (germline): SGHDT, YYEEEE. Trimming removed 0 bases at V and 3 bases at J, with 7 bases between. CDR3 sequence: CASSLGGFGNTIYF. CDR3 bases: TGTGCCAGCAGCTTGGGAGGGTTTGGAAACACCATATATTTT.

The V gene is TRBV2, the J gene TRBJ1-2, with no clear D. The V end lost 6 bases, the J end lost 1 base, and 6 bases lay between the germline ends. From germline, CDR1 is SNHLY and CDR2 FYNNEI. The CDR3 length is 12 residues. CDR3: CASRAVNYGYTF. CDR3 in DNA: TGTGCCAGCAGGGCCGTTAACTATGGCTACACCTTC.

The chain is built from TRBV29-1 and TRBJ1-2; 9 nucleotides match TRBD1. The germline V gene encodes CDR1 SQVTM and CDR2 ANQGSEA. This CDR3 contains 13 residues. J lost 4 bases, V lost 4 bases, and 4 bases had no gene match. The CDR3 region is CSVGYRGPYGYTF. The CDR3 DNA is TGCAGCGTTGGGTACAGGGGGCCCTATGGCTACACCTTC.

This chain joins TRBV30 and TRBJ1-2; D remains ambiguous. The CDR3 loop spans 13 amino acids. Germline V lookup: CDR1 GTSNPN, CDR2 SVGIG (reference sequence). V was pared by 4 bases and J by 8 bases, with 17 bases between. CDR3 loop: CAWTRPGYFGYTF. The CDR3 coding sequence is TGTGCCTGGACGCGGCCGGGGTACTTCGGCTACACCTTC.

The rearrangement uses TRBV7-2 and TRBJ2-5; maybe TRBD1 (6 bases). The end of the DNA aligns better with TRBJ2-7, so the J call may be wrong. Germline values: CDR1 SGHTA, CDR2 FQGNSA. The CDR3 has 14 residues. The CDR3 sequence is CASSLDRVNYEQYF. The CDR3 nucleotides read TGTGCCAGCAGCTTAGACAGGGTTAACTACGAGCAGTACTTC.

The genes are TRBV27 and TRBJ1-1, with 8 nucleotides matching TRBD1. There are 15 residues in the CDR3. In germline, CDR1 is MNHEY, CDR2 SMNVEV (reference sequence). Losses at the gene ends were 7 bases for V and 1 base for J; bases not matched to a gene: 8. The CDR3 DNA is TGTGCCAGCATTTCCGGGACAGGTTGGAACACTGAAGCTTTCTTT. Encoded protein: CASISGTGWNTEAFF.

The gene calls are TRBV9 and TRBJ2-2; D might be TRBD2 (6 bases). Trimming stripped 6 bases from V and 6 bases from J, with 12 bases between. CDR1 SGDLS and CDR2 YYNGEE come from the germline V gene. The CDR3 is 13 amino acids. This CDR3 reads CASMVGLAGELFF. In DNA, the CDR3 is TGTGCCAGCATGGTGGGACTCGCCGGGGAGCTGTTTTTT.

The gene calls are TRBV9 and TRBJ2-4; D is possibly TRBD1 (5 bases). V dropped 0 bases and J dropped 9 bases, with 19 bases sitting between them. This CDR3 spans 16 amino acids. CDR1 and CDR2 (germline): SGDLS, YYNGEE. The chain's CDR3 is CASSVGWTLGQSIQYF. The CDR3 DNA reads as TGTGCCAGCAGCGTAGGTTGGACACTGGGCCAAAGCATTCAGTACTTC. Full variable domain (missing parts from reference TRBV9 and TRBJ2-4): DSGVTQTPKHLITATGQRVTLRCSPRSGDLSVYWYQQSLDQGLQFLIQYYNGEERAKGNILERFSAQQFPDLHSELNLSSLELGDSALYFCASSVGWTLGQSIQYFGAGTRLSVL.

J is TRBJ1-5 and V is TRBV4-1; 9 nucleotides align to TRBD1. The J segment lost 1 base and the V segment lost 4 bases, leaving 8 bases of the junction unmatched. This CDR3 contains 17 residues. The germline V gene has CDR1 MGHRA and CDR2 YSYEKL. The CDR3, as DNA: TGCGCCAGCAGCCCCACAGGGGGCTTTGCAAGCAATCAGCCCCAGCATTTT. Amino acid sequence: CASSPTGGFASNQPQHF.

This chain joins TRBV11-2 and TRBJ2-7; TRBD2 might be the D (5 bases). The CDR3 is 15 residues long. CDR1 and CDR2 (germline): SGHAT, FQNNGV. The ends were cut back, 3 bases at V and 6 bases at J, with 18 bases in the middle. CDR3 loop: CASSLGDPTLTEQYF. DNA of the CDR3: TGTGCCAGCAGCTTGGGAGACCCGACGCTTACCGAGCAGTACTTC.

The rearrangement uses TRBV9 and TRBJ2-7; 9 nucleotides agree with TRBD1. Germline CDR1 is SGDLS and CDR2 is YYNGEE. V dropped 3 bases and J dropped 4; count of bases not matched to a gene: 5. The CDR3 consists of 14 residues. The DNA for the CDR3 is TGTGCCAGCAGCGGAAGGGACAGGGAGTACGAGCAGTACTTC. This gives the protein CASSGRDREYEQYF.

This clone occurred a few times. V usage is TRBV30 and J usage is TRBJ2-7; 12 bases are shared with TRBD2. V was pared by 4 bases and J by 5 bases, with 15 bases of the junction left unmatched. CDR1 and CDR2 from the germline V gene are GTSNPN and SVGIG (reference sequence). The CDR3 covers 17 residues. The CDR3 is CAWTAGDLAGGPDEQYF. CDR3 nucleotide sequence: TGTGCCTGGACCGCCGGGGATCTAGCGGGAGGGCCCGACGAGCAGTACTTC.

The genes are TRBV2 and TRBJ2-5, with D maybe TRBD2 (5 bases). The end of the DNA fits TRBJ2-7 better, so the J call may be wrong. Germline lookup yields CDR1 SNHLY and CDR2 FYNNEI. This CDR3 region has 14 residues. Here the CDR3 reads CASRIGLPTYEQYF. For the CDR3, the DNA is TGTGCCAGCAGGATTGGACTGCCTACCTACGAGCAGTACTTC.

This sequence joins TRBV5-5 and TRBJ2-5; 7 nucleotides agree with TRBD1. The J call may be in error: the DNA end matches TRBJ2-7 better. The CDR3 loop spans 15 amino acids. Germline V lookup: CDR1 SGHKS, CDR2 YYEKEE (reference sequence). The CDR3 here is CASSSGQLSSYEQYF. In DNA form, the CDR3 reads TGTGCCAGCAGTTCGGGACAGCTGAGCTCCTACGAGCAGTACTTC.

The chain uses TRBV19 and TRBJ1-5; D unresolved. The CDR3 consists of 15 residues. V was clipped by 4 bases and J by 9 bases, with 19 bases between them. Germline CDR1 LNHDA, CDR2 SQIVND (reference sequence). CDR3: CASSNPSGSGWPQHF. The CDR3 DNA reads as TGTGCCAGTAGTAACCCCTCGGGGTCTGGATGGCCCCAGCATTTT.

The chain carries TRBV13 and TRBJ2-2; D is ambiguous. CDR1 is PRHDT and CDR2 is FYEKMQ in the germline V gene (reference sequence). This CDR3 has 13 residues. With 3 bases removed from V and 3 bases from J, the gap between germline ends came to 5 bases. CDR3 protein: CASSFRDTGELFF. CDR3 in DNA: TGTGCCAGCAGCTTTCGGGACACCGGGGAGCTGTTTTTT.

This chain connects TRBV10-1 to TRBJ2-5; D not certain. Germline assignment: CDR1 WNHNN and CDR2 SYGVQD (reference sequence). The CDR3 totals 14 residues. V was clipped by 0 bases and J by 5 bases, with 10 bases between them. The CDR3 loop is CASSESLAGETQYF. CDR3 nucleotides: TGCGCCAGCAGTGAGTCTTTAGCCGGGGAGACCCAGTACTTC.

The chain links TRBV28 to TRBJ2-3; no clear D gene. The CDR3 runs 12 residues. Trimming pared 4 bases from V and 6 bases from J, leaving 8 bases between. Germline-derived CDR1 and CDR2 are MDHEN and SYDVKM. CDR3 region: CASSSPLDTQYF. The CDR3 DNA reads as TGTGCCAGCAGTTCCCCCCTTGATACGCAGTATTTT.

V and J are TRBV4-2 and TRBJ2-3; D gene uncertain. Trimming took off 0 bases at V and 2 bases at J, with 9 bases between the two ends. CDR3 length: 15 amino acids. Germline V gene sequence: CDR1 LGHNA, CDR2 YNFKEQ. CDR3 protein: CASSQDRVATDTQYF. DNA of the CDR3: TGTGCCAGCAGCCAAGATCGGGTTGCCACAGATACGCAGTATTTT.

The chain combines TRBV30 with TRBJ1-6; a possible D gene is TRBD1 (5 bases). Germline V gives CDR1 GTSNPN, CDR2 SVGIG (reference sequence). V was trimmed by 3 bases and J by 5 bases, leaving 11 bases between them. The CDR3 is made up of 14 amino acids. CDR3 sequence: CAWRMETDNSPLHF. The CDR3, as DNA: TGTGCCTGGAGGATGGAGACAGATAATTCACCCCTCCACTTT.